Each of the 30 T cell receptor beta chains below was sequenced from the same sample in a study of cytomegalovirus exposure and HLA in healthy donors. Amplification used 60 Vbeta primers and 13 Jbeta primers. Profiling relied on immunoSEQ multiplex PCR, and the TCRdb table lists in-frame clones only, not all of them. The repertoire includes around 160,000 clones, approximately 79% of them detected once, and around 7.1% sits in the top ten. The sample comprised PBMCs. These receptors all come from a woman in her 40s in good health and CMV-seropositive.

On this clone: Other nucleotide sequences from this sample produce the same CDR3. V gene TRBV27 combines with J gene TRBJ1-2; D is perhaps TRBD1 (5 bases). V lost 4 bases, J lost 2 bases, and 5 bases lay in between. Germline loops: CDR1 MNHEY, CDR2 SMNVEV (reference sequence). This CDR3 has 12 amino acids. The CDR3: CASSSGNYGYTF. CDR3 nucleotides: TGTGCCAGCAGTTCAGGGAACTATGGCTACACCTTC.

The chain joins TRBV30 to TRBJ1-5; D is perhaps TRBD1 (5 bases). The CDR3 has 13 residues. Germline V gives CDR1 GTSNPN, CDR2 SVGIG (reference sequence). V lost 2 bases and J lost 3, with 8 bases in between. The DNA of the CDR3 is TGTGCCTGGAGTCAGGGTTCCAATCAGCCCCAGCATTTT. It specifies CAWSQGSNQPQHF. Drawing the rest from reference TRBV30 and TRBJ1-5, the complete variable domain is SQTIHQWPATLVQPVGSPLSLECTVEGTSNPNLYWYRQAAGRGLQLLFYSVGIGQISSEVPQNLSASRPQDRQFILSSKKLLLSDSGFYLCAWSQGSNQPQHFGDGTRLSIL.

This chain connects TRBV6-5 to TRBJ2-7; maybe TRBD1 (6 bases). This CDR3 contains 14 residues. Germline V CDR1 and CDR2: MNHEY, SVGAGI. The V end was cut by 3 bases, the J end by 3 bases, with 12 bases between. Here the CDR3 reads CASSYRFRGYEQYF. The DNA of the CDR3 is TGTGCCAGCAGTTATAGGTTCAGGGGCTACGAGCAGTACTTC.

CDR3 sequence reads: CASRSGGGNTDTQYF. CDR3 DNA sequence: TGCGCCAGCAGGTCCGGCGGGGGGAACACAGATACGCAGTATTTT. The rearrangement links TRBV5-1 to TRBJ2-3; 8 positions match TRBD2. V was clipped by 5 bases and J by 2 bases; unmatched bases: 7. CDR3 length: 15 amino acids. Per the germline V gene, CDR1 is SGHRS and CDR2 is YFSETQ.

This clone has a handful of counts. The CDR3 coding sequence is TGTGCCAGCACAACAGGGTCCACTGAAGCTTTCTTT. This translates into CASTTGSTEAFF. The chain is built from TRBV7-2 and TRBJ1-1; D possibly corresponds to TRBD1 (6 bases). Per germline, CDR1 SGHTA and CDR2 FQGNSA. V lost 7 bases, J lost 4 bases, and 10 bases lay in between. This CDR3 has 12 residues.

The chain has TRBV5-1 and TRBJ1-4; D perhaps matches TRBD1 (5 bases). The germline V gene encodes CDR1 SGHRS and CDR2 YFSETQ. This CDR3 has 15 amino acids. Trimming took 5 bases from V and 0 from J, leaving 11 bases between them. CDR3 in amino acids: CASSGGAATNEKLFF. The DNA for the CDR3 is TGCGCCAGCAGTGGTGGGGCCGCAACTAATGAAAAACTGTTTTTT.

This clone was seen more than once but under ten times. The CDR3 here is CASSGQGITEAFF. CDR3 bases: TGTGCCAGTAGCGGACAGGGCATCACTGAAGCTTTCTTT. The chain joins TRBV2 to TRBJ1-1; TRBD1 aligns across 8 bases. Germline V lookup: CDR1 SNHLY, CDR2 FYNNEI. The CDR3 has 13 residues. V trimming: 9 bases; J trimming: 4 bases; junction bases outside the gene matches: 7.

This chain joins TRBV5-6 and TRBJ2-3; D ambiguous. Trimming left V 4 bases short and J 3 bases short, with 6 bases between. Germline CDR1 and CDR2: SGHDT and YYEEEE. CDR3 length: 12 residues. The CDR3 sequence is CASSPKTDTQYF. DNA for the CDR3: TGTGCCAGCAGCCCAAAAACAGATACGCAGTATTTT.

Of note for this clone: At one boundary the junction diverges from the germline segment, which might be a read error. CDR3 sequence: CSSSLLGGTTDTQYF. The CDR3 DNA follows: TGTTCCAGCAGCTTATTGGGGGGAACCACAGATACGCAGTATTTT. The gene calls are TRBV7-3 and TRBJ2-3, with TRBD2 as a possible D gene (6 bases). This CDR3 region has 15 residues. Germline CDR1 is SGHTA and CDR2 is FQGTGA.

The V and J genes are TRBV6-5 and TRBJ2-5; D remains unclear. The V gene lost 2 bases and the J gene lost 11 bases, with 12 bases spanning the gap. Germline V gene sequence: CDR1 MNHEY, CDR2 SVGAGI. The CDR3 is made up of 12 amino acids. The CDR3 region has the DNA TGTGCCAGCAGTTACGGGTTCGGGTGGCAGTACTTC. This encodes CASSYGFGWQYF.

J is TRBJ2-1 and V is TRBV5-4, with 11 bases identical to TRBD1. J lost 1 base, V lost 7 bases, and 4 bases had no gene match. Germline CDR1 SGHNT, CDR2 YYREEE (reference sequence). The CDR3 covers 15 residues. The CDR3 loop reads CASGGQGASYNEQFF. In nucleotides, the CDR3 is TGTGCCAGCGGCGGACAGGGGGCGTCCTACAATGAGCAGTTCTTC.

This rearrangement joins TRBV6-1 to TRBJ1-2, with 7 bases fitting TRBD1. The CDR3 consists of 13 residues. The trim removed 7 bases at V and 8 bases at J, leaving 10 bases unmatched. The germline CDR1 and CDR2 sequences are MNHNS and SASEGT. This CDR3 reads CASTMTGMRGYTF. As DNA, the CDR3 is TGTGCCAGCACCATGACAGGGATGAGGGGCTACACCTTC.

This clone was observed once. The chain recombines TRBV2 with TRBJ2-7; TRBD1 agrees at 8 bases. The CDR3 spans 14 residues. Germline CDR1 is SNHLY and CDR2 is FYNNEI. The trim removed 6 bases at V and 3 bases at J, leaving 7 bases unmatched. The CDR3 sequence is CASRRGQEHYEQYF. The CDR3 region has the DNA TGTGCCAGCAGGAGGGGACAGGAGCACTACGAGCAGTACTTC.

V gene TRBV10-3 combines with J gene TRBJ2-3; TRBD2 agrees at 7 bases. Trimming removed 2 bases from V and 1 base from J; junction bases left unmatched: 6. This CDR3 has 16 amino acids. Germline loops: CDR1 ENHRY, CDR2 SYGVKD. The CDR3 nucleotides are TGTGCCATCAGTGAGGAGCCGCGGGAGCGCACAGATACGCAGTATTTT. The encoded protein is CAISEEPRERTDTQYF.

The chain carries TRBV6-6 and TRBJ2-7, with TRBD2 matching 10 bases. There are 13 residues in the CDR3. CDR1 is MNHNY and CDR2 is SVGAGI in the germline V gene (reference sequence). V trimming: 9 bases; J trimming: 4 bases; junction bases outside the gene matches: 6. DNA for the CDR3: TGTGCCAGTAAGCGGGGGGGCTTGTACGAGCAGTACTTC. It yields the protein CASKRGGLYEQYF.

The table lists this clone with a few counts. CDR3 protein: CASRTGTPPLHF. The CDR3, as DNA: TGTGCCAGTCGGACAGGAACGCCACCCCTCCACTTT. The J gene is TRBJ1-6, the V gene TRBV6-5; 7 bases agree with TRBD1. Germline V CDR1 and CDR2: MNHEY, SVGAGI. The CDR3 extends over 12 amino acids. Germline trimming cut 9 bases from V and 11 bases from J; bases unmatched to any gene: 7.

The chain recombines TRBV4-1 with TRBJ2-7; 7 bases are shared with TRBD2. CDR1 MGHRA and CDR2 YSYEKL come from the germline V gene. The trim removed 2 bases at V and 2 bases at J, leaving 9 bases unmatched. The length of the CDR3 is 16 residues. CDR3 residues: CASSQSSAGSAYEQYF. The DNA for the CDR3 is TGCGCCAGCAGCCAAAGTTCAGCGGGGTCAGCCTACGAGCAGTACTTC.

The V and J genes are TRBV6-5 and TRBJ1-2; D uncertain. The germline V gene encodes CDR1 MNHEY and CDR2 SVGAGI. The CDR3 length is 14 residues. V dropped 2 bases and J dropped 3 bases, with 10 bases sitting between them. CDR3 DNA: TGTGCCAGCAGTTACCTGGCTACAGACTATGGCTACACCTTC. The encoded protein is CASSYLATDYGYTF.

The chain carries TRBV1 and TRBJ1-5; whether TRBD1, the table's D call, matches the DNA was not checked. TRBV1 is a pseudogene segment. The CDR3 has 16 residues. The CDR3 DNA sequence: TGCACCAGCAGCCGAAAGGGACAGGGAGCAAATCAGCCCCAGCATTTT. Amino acids: CTSSRKGQGANQPQHF.

CDR3 amino acids: CASSSYSTNTGELFF. CDR3 sequence (DNA): TGTGCCAGCAGCTCCTACAGCACGAACACCGGGGAGCTGTTTTTT. The chain carries TRBV7-2 and TRBJ2-2; no clear D. The CDR3 length is 15 residues. The germline CDR1 and CDR2 sequences are SGHTA and FQGNSA. Deletions cut 4 bases from V and 0 bases from J, with 9 bases between. The full variable domain, rest sourced from reference TRBV7-2 and TRBJ2-2, is GAGVSQSPSNKVTEKGKDVELRCDPISGHTALYWYRQSLGQGLEFLIYFQGNSAPDKSGLPSDRFSAERTGGSVSTLTIQRTQQEDSAVYLCASSSYSTNTGELFFGEGSRLTVL.

This chain connects TRBV9 to TRBJ2-1; a weak D match, TRBD2 (6 bases). Trimming removed 0 bases from V and 4 bases from J, with 11 bases in between. The CDR3 spans 15 residues. CDR1 is SGDLS, CDR2 YYNGEE, per germline. CDR3 nucleotides: TGTGCCAGCAGCGTAGGGCGGGGCGTATACAATGAGCAGTTCTTC. Translation: CASSVGRGVYNEQFF.

The rearrangement links TRBV28 to TRBJ1-6, with D possibly being TRBD1 (6 bases). The V end was cut by 0 bases, the J end by 6 bases, with 15 bases between. CDR1 is MDHEN, CDR2 SYDVKM, per germline. The CDR3 has 17 amino acids. In nucleotides, the CDR3 is TGTGCCAGCAGTTTATGGGGTGGGGGCCCCCGTAATTCACCCCTCCACTTT. It codes for CASSLWGGGPRNSPLHF.

The chain joins TRBV5-1 to TRBJ2-7; 8 bases are shared with TRBD1. The CDR3 is 15 residues long. J gave up 4 bases and V 1 base, and 7 bases lay outside the gene matches. The germline gives CDR1 SGHRS, CDR2 YFSETQ. CDR3 DNA: TGCGCCAGCAGCTTGCCTCGGACAGGGTTATACGAGCAGTACTTC. Its protein product is CASSLPRTGLYEQYF. The complete variable domain, with remaining parts taken from reference TRBV5-1 and TRBJ2-7, reads KAGVTQTPRYLIKTRGQQVTLSCSPISGHRSVSWYQQTPGQGLQFLFEYFSETQRNKGNFPGRFSGRQFSNSRSEMNVSTLELGDSALYLCASSLPRTGLYEQYFGPGTRLTVT.

The chain joins TRBV5-1 to TRBJ1-1, with TRBD1 as a possible D gene (6 bases). CDR1 and CDR2 (germline): SGHRS, YFSETQ. This CDR3 comprises 15 residues. V lost 0 bases and J lost 1, with 10 bases in between. For the CDR3, the DNA is TGCGCCAGCAGCTTGGCTGGCAGGGGGAACACTGAAGCTTTCTTT. Protein sequence: CASSLAGRGNTEAFF.

The table lists this clone with a few counts. The rearrangement joins TRBV2 to TRBJ2-7; possibly TRBD2 for D (6 bases). V lost 8 bases to trimming and J lost 4 bases, with 21 bases between them. Germline values: CDR1 SNHLY, CDR2 FYNNEI. The CDR3 length is 15 residues. CDR3 region: CASADLGTGLYEQYF. The DNA for the CDR3 is TGTGCCAGCGCTGACCTCGGGACTGGTCTATACGAGCAGTACTTC.

The genes are TRBV18 and TRBJ2-5; 10 nucleotides align to TRBD1. With V trimmed by 4 bases and J by 5 bases, 10 bases remained unmatched. Germline lookup yields CDR1 KGHSH and CDR2 LQKENI. The CDR3 is 16 amino acids. This chain's CDR3 is CASSLRGQGSSETQYF. In nucleotides, the CDR3 is TGTGCCAGCTCACTAAGGGGACAGGGGTCTTCCGAGACCCAGTACTTC.

V is TRBV6-1 and J is TRBJ2-1; 10 bases fit TRBD1. This CDR3 contains 14 residues. V dropped 5 bases and J dropped 7; count of bases not matched to a gene: 5. The germline V gene encodes CDR1 MNHNS and CDR2 SASEGT. The CDR3 coding sequence is TGTGCCAGCAGTCGGGGGACAGGGGAAAATGAGCAGTTCTTC. Translated: CASSRGTGENEQFF.

This sequence joins TRBV19 and TRBJ2-3; tentative D call: TRBD1 (6 bases). This CDR3 is 14 amino acids long. CDR1 is LNHDA, CDR2 SQIVND, per germline (reference sequence). Trimming removed 7 bases from V and 4 bases from J, with 15 bases in between. CDR3 residues: CASTPLGAADTQYF. The CDR3 DNA is TGTGCCAGTACCCCTTTGGGGGCAGCAGATACGCAGTATTTT.

V is TRBV9 and J is TRBJ2-1, with 10 bases lining up with TRBD2. CDR1 is SGDLS and CDR2 is YYNGEE in the germline V gene. The CDR3 has 15 amino acids. After removal of 2 bases from V and 6 bases from J, the junction contained 5 bases not matched to a gene. DNA of the CDR3: TGTGCCAGCAGCGTGGGGGTAGCGGGGGGCAATGAGCAGTTCTTC. The encoded protein is CASSVGVAGGNEQFF.

For this clone: This sample also contains other DNA sequences that code for the same CDR3. CDR3 bases: TGTGCCAGCAGCTTACTAGCGGGGGGGACAGATACGCAGTATTTT. Residues: CASSLLAGGTDTQYF. The chain links TRBV7-2 to TRBJ2-3; 12 nucleotides align to TRBD2. Germline V CDR1 and CDR2: SGHTA, FQGNSA. Germline trimming cut 2 bases from V and 3 bases from J; bases unmatched to any gene: 0. The CDR3 totals 15 residues.